This TCR beta chain is drawn from a study of T cell responses to AZD1222 COVID-19 vaccine. Study information: Doses given second, at about 4 or about 12 weeks, were pooled. Study-level points and caveats: At 160-218 and 743-854, vaccine-associated CD4 TCRs were dominant, and they spanned spike. Repertoires in all cases were sampled only once the peak T cell response had passed. A mostly white British donor set with more females was recruited, and clonal diversity was possibly underestimated.

The CDR3 loop spans 14 amino acids. Germline loops: CDR1 LNHDA, CDR2 SQIVND (reference sequence). Losses at the gene ends were 6 bases for V and 7 bases for J; bases not matched to a gene: 8. This table comes from immunoSEQ multiplex PCR, and its TCRdb copy is limited to in-frame clones, with some not included. The sample has about 130,000 clones; about 90% are singletons. Details on this clone: Its antigen is as yet unknown.

The chain couples TRBV19 to TRBJ1-5, with 8 nucleotides matching TRBD1. This receptor was obtained from an adult in good health. Sequences were derived from peripheral blood, sampled on day 0 of AZD1222 vaccination. CDR3 protein: CASRPQGAHQPQHF. CDR3 coding DNA: TGTGCCAGTAGGCCGCAGGGGGCGCACCAGCCCCAGCATTTT.